The clone carrying this TCR beta chain came up many times. Time point here: patch test 3, about 24 weeks after DPC sensitization. The sample's treatment: therapeutic diphenylcyclopropenone sensitization with weekly scalp DPC. Trimming cost V 5 bases and J 7 bases, with 10 bases left between them. The CDR3 consists of 12 residues. The germline V gene has CDR1 SGHRS and CDR2 YFSETQ. This entry comes from a study of human T cells and chemical hapten exposure. Study details: The scalp of each patient received a weekly diphenylcyclopropenone dose for the full roughly 24-week study.

TCRdb reprocessed the RACE reads via MiXCR and lists one record per CDR3 protein. The data hold about 190,000 distinct CDR3 sequences, with roughly a quarter observed a single time. The clonotype comes from a woman aged 40 to 50 with alopecia areata. Some clones in this sample may be carry-over from other donors' samples. The V gene is TRBV5-1, the J gene TRBJ2-1; D gene unclear. The sequencing here drew on whole blood, taken in connection with sensitization to the hapten diphenylcyclopropenone (DPC). The CDR3 nucleotides are TGCGCCAGCAGACTTGAGTTGAATGAGCAGTTCTTC. It translates to CASRLELNEQFF.